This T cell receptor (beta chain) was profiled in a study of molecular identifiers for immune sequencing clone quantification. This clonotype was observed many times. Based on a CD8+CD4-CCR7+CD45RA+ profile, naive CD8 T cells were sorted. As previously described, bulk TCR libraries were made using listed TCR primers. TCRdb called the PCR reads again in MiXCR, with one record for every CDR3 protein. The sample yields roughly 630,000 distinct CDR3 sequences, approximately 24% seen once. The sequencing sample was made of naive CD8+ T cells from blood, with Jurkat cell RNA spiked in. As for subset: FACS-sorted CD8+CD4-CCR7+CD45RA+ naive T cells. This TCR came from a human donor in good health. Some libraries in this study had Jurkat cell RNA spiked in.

The CDR3 DNA is TGCGCCAGCAGCCAAGCGCGGTCAGGACTACTCACCGGGGAGCTGTTTTTT. It yields the protein CASSQARSGLLTGELFF. The rearrangement links TRBV4-3 to TRBJ2-2, with D possibly TRBD2 on 6 matching bases. This CDR3 comprises 17 residues. Germline CDR1 LGHNA, CDR2 YSLEER. Trimming pared 1 base from V and 4 bases from J, leaving 16 bases between.